A single sample is the source of the 32 T cell receptor beta chains below, sequenced in a study of cytomegalovirus exposure and HLA in healthy donors. With 60 Vbeta and 13 Jbeta primers, the PCR was carried out. Sequenced by immunoSEQ multiplex PCR; TCRdb stores in-frame clones only, minus some. The sample records 110,000 or so clones, about 80% being singletons. The sample taken for sequencing was PBMCs. The source is a young woman in good health and CMV-seropositive.

The gene calls are TRBV6-1 and TRBJ1-6; 7 bases match TRBD1. The J segment lost 9 bases and the V segment lost 3 bases, leaving 2 bases of the junction unmatched. The CDR3 totals 13 residues. Germline CDR1 reads MNHNS; CDR2 reads SASEGT. The CDR3 reads CASSDQGGSPLHF. DNA for the CDR3: TGTGCCAGCAGTGATCAGGGGGGTTCACCCCTCCACTTT.

V usage is TRBV5-1 and J usage is TRBJ2-5, with D unclear. Trimming stripped 0 bases from V and 0 bases from J, with 3 bases between. The CDR3 loop spans 13 amino acids. Per the germline V gene, CDR1 is SGHRS and CDR2 is YFSETQ. DNA of the CDR3: TGCGCCAGCAGCTTGGCTGACCAAGAGACCCAGTACTTC. It yields the protein CASSLADQETQYF.

This clone was observed a single time. The V call is TRBV13, the J call TRBJ2-3; D might be TRBD2 (5 bases). V shed 4 bases and J shed 0 bases, with 17 bases lying between them. CDR1 PRHDT and CDR2 FYEKMQ come from the germline V gene (reference sequence). The CDR3 loop spans 17 amino acids. CDR3 nucleotides: TGTGCCAGCAGCTCGTTGCTGGACTTTACTAGCACAGATACGCAGTATTTT. Protein product: CASSSLLDFTSTDTQYF. Using reference TRBV13 and TRBJ2-3 for the parts outside the CDR3, the full variable domain is AAGVIQSPRHLIKEKRETATLKCYPIPRHDTVYWYQQGPGQDPQFLISFYEKMQSDKGSIPDRFSAQQFSDYHSELNMSSLELGDSALYFCASSSLLDFTSTDTQYFGPGTRLTVL.

The gene calls are TRBV19 and TRBJ2-5; D is ambiguous. Germline CDR1 LNHDA, CDR2 SQIVND (reference sequence). The CDR3 has 16 residues. V was pared by 3 bases and J by 2 bases, with 16 bases between. Here the CDR3 reads CASSISPGYLQETQYF. The CDR3 DNA reads TGTGCCAGTAGTATTTCGCCAGGATACCTTCAAGAGACCCAGTACTTC.

The chain recombines TRBV11-3 with TRBJ2-4; TRBD1 agrees at 7 bases. The CDR3 has 15 amino acids. CDR1 and CDR2 from the germline V gene are SGHNT and YENEEA. V dropped 4 bases and J dropped 4; count of bases not matched to a gene: 7. The CDR3 protein is CASSSAGTVKNIQYF. CDR3 in DNA: TGTGCCAGCAGCTCAGCCGGGACAGTAAAAAACATTCAGTACTTC.

This chain joins TRBV18 and TRBJ2-7, with 8 bases aligning to TRBD1. Germline V lookup: CDR1 KGHSH, CDR2 LQKENI. This CDR3 spans 14 amino acids. With V trimmed by 3 bases and J by 3 bases, 4 bases remained unmatched. The CDR3, as DNA: TGTGCCAGCTCACCGCAGGGGGCGGGCTACGAGCAGTACTTC. Translated, it gives CASSPQGAGYEQYF.

The genes are TRBV19 and TRBJ2-5, with 14 bases matching TRBD2. The germline V gene has CDR1 LNHDA and CDR2 SQIVND (reference sequence). V shed 5 bases, J shed 5 bases, and the junction held 13 bases outside the gene matches. The CDR3 runs to 18 residues. CDR3 amino acids: CASSSRTSGRPGSETQYF. DNA for the CDR3: TGTGCCAGTAGTTCGCGGACTAGCGGGAGGCCGGGTTCCGAGACCCAGTACTTC.

The chain recombines TRBV9 with TRBJ2-1; 12 positions match TRBD2. The CDR3 has 19 amino acids. The V segment lost 4 bases and the J segment 0 bases; nucleotides outside the gene matches: 11. From germline, CDR1 is SGDLS and CDR2 YYNGEE. The CDR3, as DNA: TGTGCCAGCAGCTCCCTAGCGGGGGGGAGCGGAAACTCCTACAATGAGCAGTTCTTC. This encodes CASSSLAGGSGNSYNEQFF. The full variable domain, rest sourced from reference TRBV9 and TRBJ2-1, is DSGVTQTPKHLITATGQRVTLRCSPRSGDLSVYWYQQSLDQGLQFLIQYYNGEERAKGNILERFSAQQFPDLHSELNLSSLELGDSALYFCASSSLAGGSGNSYNEQFFGPGTRLTVL.

J is TRBJ2-1 and V is TRBV9; D is possibly TRBD2 (6 bases). Germline CDR1 and CDR2: SGDLS and YYNGEE. The CDR3 consists of 14 residues. The V gene lost 4 bases and the J gene lost 5 bases, with 13 bases spanning the gap. CDR3 amino acids: CASSRIGGDNEQFF. The CDR3 DNA reads as TGTGCCAGCAGCCGAATCGGAGGGGACAATGAGCAGTTCTTC.

CDR3 DNA: TGTGCCAGCAGCTTAGAGGCCAGGACTTACGAGCAGTACTTC. Translation: CASSLEARTYEQYF. The gene calls are TRBV7-9 and TRBJ2-7; TRBD2 might be the D (5 bases). The CDR3 is 14 residues long. Per germline, CDR1 SEHNR and CDR2 FQNEAQ (reference sequence). Between the trimmed V and J ends, which lost 1 base and 4 bases, there was a span of 11 bases.

The chain carries TRBV13 and TRBJ2-5, with D possibly being TRBD2 (5 bases). This CDR3 spans 16 amino acids. Germline loops: CDR1 PRHDT, CDR2 FYEKMQ (reference sequence). Trimming shortened V by 5 bases and J by 2 bases, and 18 bases separated the two germline ends. As DNA, the CDR3 is TGTGCCAGCAGCCCAGAGGCAATGTTAGCGCAAGAGACCCAGTACTTC. This encodes CASSPEAMLAQETQYF.

The chain has TRBV27 and TRBJ2-2; D remains ambiguous. Trimming cost V 5 bases and J 6 bases, with 13 bases left between them. Looked up from germline, CDR1 is MNHEY and CDR2 is SMNVEV (reference sequence). The CDR3 covers 14 residues. The CDR3 coding sequence is TGTGCCAGCAGTGTCTCATACTCCCCCGGGGAGCTGTTTTTT. Residues: CASSVSYSPGELFF.

V gene TRBV6-5 combines with J gene TRBJ1-4; D might be TRBD1 (5 bases). The CDR3 has 16 amino acids. V was pared by 2 bases and J by 6 bases, with 16 bases between. Germline values: CDR1 MNHEY, CDR2 SVGAGI. The CDR3 coding sequence is TGTGCCAGCAGTTACAGAGGAGCGGGACCTTATGAAAAACTGTTTTTT. Translating gives CASSYRGAGPYEKLFF.

This clone was detected once. The rearrangement links TRBV12-5 to TRBJ2-1; the D is unclear. Germline-derived CDR1 and CDR2 are LGHNT and FRNRAP. This CDR3 is 12 amino acids long. The ends were cut back, 2 bases at V and 4 bases at J, with 3 bases in the middle. The CDR3 DNA reads TGTGCTAGTGGTTTGTATTACAATGAGCAGTTCTTC. This gives the protein CASGLYYNEQFF.

This chain links TRBV4-1 with TRBJ1-5; D ambiguous. V was trimmed by 1 base and J by 4 bases, leaving 8 bases between them. The germline V gene encodes CDR1 MGHRA and CDR2 YSYEKL. The CDR3 is 14 amino acids. CDR3 region: CASSQGQNNQPQHF. The CDR3 nucleotides read TGCGCCAGCAGCCAAGGGCAAAATAATCAGCCCCAGCATTTT.

By its share, this clone is medium-sized. The same CDR3 is also encoded by other DNA sequences in this sample. The rearrangement uses TRBV18 and TRBJ2-7; no reliable D call. CDR3 length: 14 amino acids. Trimming took off 0 bases at V and 2 bases at J, with 8 bases between the two ends. Germline V gene lookup returns CDR1 KGHSH and CDR2 LQKENI. This chain's CDR3 is CASSPPDTPYEQYF. The DNA for the CDR3 is TGTGCCAGCTCACCACCCGACACCCCCTACGAGCAGTACTTC.

The rearrangement uses TRBV10-1 and TRBJ2-7, with D tentatively TRBD2 (5 bases). V lost 6 bases to trimming and J lost 7 bases, with 19 bases between them. The germline gives CDR1 WNHNN, CDR2 SYGVQD (reference sequence). CDR3 length equals 14 residues. CDR3 sequence reads: CASREIWRFREQYF. In DNA, the CDR3 is TGCGCCAGCAGAGAGATATGGAGGTTCCGGGAGCAGTACTTC.

The CDR3 bases are TGTGCCAGCTCACCACCAAGTTTACGGACAGATACGCAGTATTTT. Translating gives CASSPPSLRTDTQYF. V gene TRBV18 combines with J gene TRBJ2-3; D is undetermined. The CDR3 contains 15 residues. Germline values: CDR1 KGHSH, CDR2 LQKENI. V lost 0 bases and J lost 3, with 10 bases in between.

The chain combines TRBV5-6 with TRBJ1-1; possibly TRBD1 for D (5 bases). The V end lost 5 bases, the J end lost 5 bases, and 13 bases lay between the germline ends. CDR3 length equals 13 residues. The germline V gene encodes CDR1 SGHDT and CDR2 YYEEEE. CDR3 protein: CASRILGVTEAFF. The CDR3, as DNA: TGTGCCAGCAGGATCCTAGGGGTGACTGAAGCTTTCTTT.

J is TRBJ2-3 and V is TRBV2; 7 nucleotides align to TRBD2. Germline CDR1 and CDR2: SNHLY and FYNNEI. The CDR3 loop spans 15 amino acids. J gave up 2 bases and V 7 bases, and 9 bases lay outside the gene matches. The CDR3 nucleotides read TGTGCCAGCACTACTTGGGAGGGGTACACAGATACGCAGTATTTT. Translation: CASTTWEGYTDTQYF.

The V and J genes are TRBV10-2 and TRBJ2-3, with 13 bases matching TRBD2. Germline CDR1 and CDR2: WSHSY and SAAADI. There are 19 residues in the CDR3. Trimming removed 5 bases from V and 0 bases from J; junction bases left unmatched: 11. This CDR3 is CASSLPTSGRSVSTDTQYF. Here the CDR3 DNA reads TGCGCCAGCAGTTTACCGACTAGCGGGAGGTCAGTTAGCACAGATACGCAGTATTTT.

The chain is built from TRBV19 and TRBJ2-3; TRBD2 matches at 7 bases. This CDR3 contains 15 residues. Germline CDR1 LNHDA, CDR2 SQIVND (reference sequence). Trimming cost V 1 base and J 3 bases; bases outside gene matches: 4. The CDR3 DNA sequence: TGTGCCAGTAGTATAGGTGGCGGGAGAACAGATACGCAGTATTTT. Translating it yields CASSIGGGRTDTQYF.

The genes are TRBV28 and TRBJ1-2; 7 positions agree with TRBD1. This CDR3 has 13 residues. After removal of 5 bases from V and 2 bases from J, the junction contained 2 bases not matched to a gene. CDR1 and CDR2 from the germline V gene are MDHEN and SYDVKM. CDR3 DNA sequence: TGTGCCAGCAGTATGACAGGGAACTATGGCTACACCTTC. Encoded protein: CASSMTGNYGYTF.

The rearrangement uses TRBV25-1 and TRBJ2-1; tentatively, D is TRBD1 (5 bases). Germline V lookup: CDR1 MGHDK, CDR2 SYGVNS. V lost 7 bases and J lost 6, with 13 bases in between. This CDR3 is 13 amino acids long. The CDR3 coding sequence is TGTGCCAGCACTTACCCAGGGTTCAATGAGCAGTTCTTC. Its translation: CASTYPGFNEQFF.

The chain joins TRBV6-1 to TRBJ1-4; D uncertain. Trimming left V 1 base short and J 5 bases short, with 11 bases between. The CDR3 has 15 residues. Germline V lookup: CDR1 MNHNS, CDR2 SASEGT. CDR3 DNA sequence: TGTGCCAGCAGTGAAGGGCAGTCTCAGAATGAAAAACTGTTTTTT. Its translation: CASSEGQSQNEKLFF.

The chain's CDR3 is CSVGSTLGAYEQYF. CDR3 DNA sequence: TGCAGCGTTGGGAGCACGTTAGGGGCCTACGAGCAGTACTTC. The rearrangement links TRBV29-1 to TRBJ2-7; D perhaps matches TRBD1 (5 bases). V shed 4 bases and J shed 2 bases, with 15 bases lying between them. The length of the CDR3 is 14 residues. CDR1 and CDR2 (germline): SQVTM, ANQGSEA.

In this sample, this clone turned up a few times. The chain carries TRBV5-1 and TRBJ2-7; D unclear. The CDR3 has 13 residues. V dropped 0 bases and J dropped 3 bases, with 7 bases sitting between them. The germline V gene has CDR1 SGHRS and CDR2 YFSETQ. In nucleotides, the CDR3 is TGCGCCAGCAGCTTGGAACTTCGCTACGAGCAGTACTTC. This encodes CASSLELRYEQYF.

This chain links TRBV9 with TRBJ1-5; 10 bases match TRBD1. Germline loops: CDR1 SGDLS, CDR2 YYNGEE. Germline trimming cut 4 bases from V and 12 bases from J; bases unmatched to any gene: 7. This CDR3 is 13 amino acids long. The CDR3 coding sequence is TGTGCCAGCAGCTCGGGACAGGGGCCCGACCAGCATTTT. As protein: CASSSGQGPDQHF.

V gene TRBV5-5 combines with J gene TRBJ1-2; TRBD1 agrees at 8 bases. The V gene's germline CDR1 is SGHKS and CDR2 YYEKEE (reference sequence). The CDR3 is made up of 15 amino acids. V shed 1 base and J 1 base; nucleotides not matched to a gene: 3. CDR3 residues: CASSLRDRFNYGYTF. The CDR3 DNA is TGTGCCAGCAGCTTGAGGGACAGGTTTAACTATGGCTACACCTTC.

The chain uses TRBV19 and TRBJ2-5; 8 bases are a match to TRBD2. CDR3 size: 16 residues. J lost 0 bases, V lost 5 bases, and 8 bases had no gene match. The germline V gene encodes CDR1 LNHDA and CDR2 SQIVND (reference sequence). This chain's CDR3 is CASSPEGLEDQETQYF. The DNA for the CDR3 is TGTGCCAGTAGTCCCGAGGGACTAGAAGACCAAGAGACCCAGTACTTC.

The chain employs TRBV6-1 and TRBJ1-4; perhaps TRBD1 as D (6 bases). The V end was cut by 8 bases, the J end by 4 bases, with 11 bases between. The CDR3 is made up of 13 amino acids. CDR1 MNHNS and CDR2 SASEGT come from the germline V gene. The CDR3 coding sequence is TGTGCCAGCCAGGGGTCTCTTAATGAAAAACTGTTTTTT. Translation: CASQGSLNEKLFF.

The CDR3 DNA is TGCGCCAGCAGCAGGGGACTAGCGGGAGACAAAGGGAAGCAGTATTTT. This sequence encodes CASSRGLAGDKGKQYF. The V call is TRBV5-1, the J call TRBJ2-3, with TRBD2 matching over 14 bases. The CDR3 has 16 residues. V lost 4 bases to trimming and J lost 11 bases; unmatched junction nucleotides: 12. CDR1 SGHRS and CDR2 YFSETQ come from the germline V gene.